This TCR beta chain was profiled in a study of blood T cells in healthy people across ages. Germline V lookup: CDR1 MNHEY, CDR2 SVGEGT. The V and J ends lost 6 bases and 4 bases, in that order; junction bases with no gene match: 11. This CDR3 contains 15 residues. Next came a second PCR, run for about 7 to 12 cycles, which used a sample-barcoded 5' primer along with a J-beta primer mix. Each single sample gave us at least 3 million CDR3-containing paired-end reads. From the 5' RACE reads, TCRdb called clonotypes with MiXCR, one entry per CDR3 protein. The sample consists of roughly 650,000 distinct CDR3 sequences, 32% of them appearing once. The sample holds many counts of this clonotype. The study isolated at least 6.5 million PBMCs from each sample.

The chain couples TRBV6-2 or TRBV6-3 to TRBJ1-2; 7 bases line up with TRBD1. Sequenced: blood. The sequence came from an elderly woman in good health. The CDR3 sequence: CASSSTGVRAYGYTF. The CDR3 bases are TGTGCCAGCAGCTCCACAGGGGTGCGTGCCTATGGCTACACCTTC.